This paragraph reports one T cell receptor (beta chain). Its cognate antigen has yet to be identified. Base qualities are not provided; no much larger clone lies one nucleotide away. V and J are truncated by 5 bases and 1 base respectively, leaving an intervening sequence of 13 bases. The germline V gene (reference sequence) sets CDR1 to LNHDA and CDR2 to SQIVND. From the cysteine up to the phenylalanine, the CDR3 has a length of 15 residues. Here the CDR3 DNA is all that survives: 45 bases in frame from base 1. These data originate in a study of chemoradiotherapy in HPV16-positive cancers (dated 2022 in TCRdb). With regard to the full study: Functional T-cell assays on cells from two HPV16-positive patients defined candidate HPV-specific T-cell clones and common TCR motifs. The study asked whether T-cell immunity to the HPV oncoproteins E6 and E7 changes during chemoradiotherapy and whether this immunity affects survival. Next, the candidate HPV-specific TCRs and motifs were followed in TCR repertoires from around 87 patients with HPV-related cancers.

Repertoires were sampled repeatedly over the course of chemoradiotherapy so that clonal expansion in the tumor microenvironment could be followed. The paper as a whole reports these results and caveats: The functional definition of HPV-specific T cells was derived from only a couple of HPV16-positive patients, and the survival association was reported for HPV16-positive patients. Improved recurrence-free survival in HPV16-positive patients was associated with expansion of HPV-responsive T cells during chemoradiotherapy. Expansion of candidate HPV-specific clones and E7-related TCR motifs was observed in the tumor microenvironment during treatment, whereas no such expansion was observed for non-HPV-specific T cells.

The library relied on the immunoSEQ multiplex PCR assay. The source is immuneACCESS, and TCRdb retained only in-frame sequences with V and J called. Part of the clones is not carried over; for the studies checked, unresolved V genes explain less than half of this, and the remainder is unexplained. The sample has about 35,000 clones on record, just under 80% of them singletons. The biggest ten clones account for around 4% of the sample. The rearrangement combines TRBV19 with TRBJ2-3, with no confidently assigned D gene. Sequences were derived from blood, sampled from a patient who underwent chemoradiotherapy. The origin of this receptor is a human donor with HPV-associated anogenital cancer. CDR3 region: CASSGDQLRTDTQYF. The nucleotide sequence reads TGTGCCAGTAGTGGAGATCAGCTACGCACAGATACGCAGTATTTT.